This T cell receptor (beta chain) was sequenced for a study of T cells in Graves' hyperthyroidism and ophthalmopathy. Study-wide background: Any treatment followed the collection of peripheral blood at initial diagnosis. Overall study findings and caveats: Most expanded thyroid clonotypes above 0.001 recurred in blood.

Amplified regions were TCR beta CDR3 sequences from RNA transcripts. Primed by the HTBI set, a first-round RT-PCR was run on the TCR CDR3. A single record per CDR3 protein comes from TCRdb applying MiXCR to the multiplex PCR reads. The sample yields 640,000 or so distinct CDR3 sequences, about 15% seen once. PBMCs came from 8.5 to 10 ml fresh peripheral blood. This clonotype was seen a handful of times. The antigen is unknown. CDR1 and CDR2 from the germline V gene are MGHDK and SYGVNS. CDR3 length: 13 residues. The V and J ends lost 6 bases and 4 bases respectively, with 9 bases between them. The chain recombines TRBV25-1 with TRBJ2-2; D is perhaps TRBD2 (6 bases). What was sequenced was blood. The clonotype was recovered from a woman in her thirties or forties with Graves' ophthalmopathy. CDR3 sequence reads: CASSGSTTGELFF. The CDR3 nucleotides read TGTGCCAGCAGCGGGAGTACCACCGGGGAGCTGTTTTTT.